Below, one T cell receptor (beta chain) is given with its context. The antigen remains unidentified. Each donor was healthy, and each was a bone marrow donor. The PCR made use of 60 Vbeta and 13 Jbeta primers. Method: immunoSEQ multiplex PCR; TCRdb's copy keeps in-frame clones and lacks some. The table records about 180,000 clones, 76% of them present only once. The V end lost 3 bases, the J end lost 4 bases, and 6 bases lay between the germline ends. This CDR3 has 12 residues. Germline CDR1 MNHNY, CDR2 SVGAGI (reference sequence). These data come from a study of cytomegalovirus exposure and HLA in healthy donors. Study-wide results and limits: Researchers counted 150 to 200 TCR beta chains as cytomegalovirus-associated.

The source is a woman in her twenties or thirties in good health and CMV-seropositive. This chain connects TRBV6-6 to TRBJ1-1, with D unresolved. Sequenced: PBMCs. This CDR3 is CASSYLATEAFF. CDR3 in DNA: TGTGCCAGCAGTTATCTGGCCACTGAAGCTTTCTTT.